Included here is one T cell receptor beta chain sequence, with context. Its target is not known. Its ends do not fully match the called genes, so a read error is possible. It was with 60 Vbeta and 13 Jbeta primers that the PCR ran. TCRdb's table, derived via immunoSEQ multiplex PCR, lists solely in-frame clones and lacks some. This sample yields about 190,000 clones, of which just under 75% are seen a single time; approximately 3.1% belongs to the top ten. The entry originates in a study of cytomegalovirus exposure and HLA in healthy donors. Whole-study results and caveats: In an earlier analysis, about 87% or about 30%: the productive usage of most TCR beta V segments.

Input material: PBMCs. This clonotype was sampled from a woman under 40 in good health and CMV-seropositive.

In nucleotides, the CDR3 is TGTTCCAGCAGCTTAAGGGGGGGAGATTCTCGCTATGGCTACACCTTC. The encoded protein is CSSSLRGGDSRYGYTF. The V call is TRBV7-9, the J call TRBJ1-2; tentative D call: TRBD1 (6 bases). This CDR3 is 16 amino acids long. Per the germline V gene, CDR1 is SEHNR and CDR2 is FQNEAQ (reference sequence). The entire variable domain, with the rest obtained from reference TRBV7-9 and TRBJ1-2, is as follows: DTGVSQNPRHKITKRGQNVTFRCDPISEHNRLYWYRQTLGQGPEFLTYFQNEAQLEKSRLLSDRFSAERPKGSFSTLEIQRTEQGDSAMYLCSSSLRGGDSRYGYTFGSGTRLTVV.